The source of this TCR beta chain is a study of blood T cell repertoires in COVID-19. Study-level background: Acute and convalescent COVID-19 samples came from the United States, Italy and Spain. In each case, the material was cDNA or gDNA derived from T cells, B-cell-depleted T cells, or PBMCs.

Unmatched junction bases numbered 4, after V lost 7 bases and J lost 2 bases. The CDR3 contains 14 residues. Germline CDR1 and CDR2: WNHNN and SYGVQD (reference sequence). Original processing methods: Amplification of reference gene primers provided the estimated nucleated cell counts. Assay: immunoSEQ multiplex PCR; the TCRdb copy retains only in-frame clones and omits some. Clonal size and the V and J genes are those of that table, whereas D and trimming came from the DNA. This sample has tens of thousands of clones, with 84% found just once. The chain couples TRBV10-1 to TRBJ2-3, with 9 bases aligning to TRBD1. The sample was peripheral blood. This TCR was recovered from a human donor in a cohort sampled during active COVID-19. The CDR3 nucleotides read TGCGCCAGCACAGACAGGGGGTTCACAGATACGCAGTATTTT. It yields the protein CASTDRGFTDTQYF.